This is a list of T cell receptor beta chains from one sample in a study of T cells in Graves' hyperthyroidism and ophthalmopathy. A single record per CDR3 protein comes from TCRdb applying MiXCR to the multiplex PCR reads. The sample lists roughly 570,000 distinct CDR3 sequences; 46% were seen once. The sample taken for sequencing was peripheral blood or thyroid tissue (not recorded which). These receptors all stem from an adult woman with Graves' disease, either hyperthyroidism or ophthalmopathy (not recorded which). The CDR3 runs from the conserved cysteine through the conserved F or W. D genes are given only for firm matches. Clone size is not always given. Where it is, it says once, few, many or a class for expanded clones.

TRBJ2-7 TRBV30 - many TGTGCCTGGGGACAGTCCTACGAGCAGTACTTC CAWGQSYEQYF
TRBJ1-2 TRBV7-6 - many TGTGCCAGCAGCCGGGCAGAATCTGGGCACTATGGCTACACCTTC CASSRAESGHYGYTF
TRBJ1-1 TRBV9 - - TGTGCCAGCAGCGGCGGGACAATAGGCACTGAAGCTTTCTTT CASSGGTIGTEAFF
TRBJ1-2 TRBV2 - - TGTGCCAGCAGGACGGACGGCTACACCTTC CASRTDGYTF
TRBJ2-5 TRBV29-1 TRBD2 - TGCAGCGGGCGGGAAATGGGAGGGCTGGAGACCCAGTACTTC CSGREMGGLETQYF
TRBJ2-5 TRBV20-1 - - TGCAGTGCTACGGGGGCCCAACAAGAGACCCAGTACTTC CSATGAQQETQYF
TRBJ1-5 TRBV10-3 - - TGTGCCACTGCTGGTGGGGGAAATCAGCCCCAGCATTTT CATAGGGNQPQHF
TRBJ2-7 TRBV20-1 TRBD2 - TGCAGTGCTTCATCTAGCGGGAGTATTTCCTACGAGCAGTACTTC CSASSSGSISYEQYF
TRBJ1-1 TRBV20-1 - many TGCAGTGCTAGAGATGGTCGGAGGGACACTGAAGCTTTCTTT CSARDGRRDTEAFF
TRBJ1-1 TRBV5-1 - many TGCGCCAGCAGCTTGGGGGGTCCGAACACTGAAGCTTTCTTT CASSLGGPNTEAFF
TRBJ2-7 TRBV29-1 - few TGCAGCGTTTTAGTAGGGCACGAGCAGTACTTC CSVLVGHEQYF
TRBJ1-2 TRBV7-2 - - TGTGCCAGCAGCCCAACGGGATCGAGCGGCTACATCTTC CASSPTGSSGYIF
TRBJ2-5 TRBV10-3 - - TGTGCCATCATGTCCGACAGGATGATGGAGACCCAGTACTTC CAIMSDRMMETQYF
TRBJ2-5 TRBV7-6 - - TGTGCCAGCAGGGCGACAGGCTCCCAAGAGACCCAGTACTTC CASRATGSQETQYF
TRBJ1-5 TRBV7-9 - few TGTGCCAGCAGCTTCAACAGCGATCAGCCCCAGCATTTT CASSFNSDQPQHF
TRBJ1-1 TRBV9 TRBD1 - TGTGCCAGCAGCGCCTCGGGACAGGGAAACACTGAAGCTTTCTTT CASSASGQGNTEAFF
TRBJ1-1 TRBV2 - few TGTGCCAGCAGTGAAGCTAGCAAAGCTTTCTTT CASSEASKAFF
TRBJ1-2 TRBV25-1 - once TGTGCCTACACCGGGACGGCCCTCTATGGCTACACCTTC CAYTGTALYGYTF
TRBJ1-1 TRBV4-1 - many TGCGCCAGCAGCTACGGACATCTGAACACTGAAGCTTTCTTT CASSYGHLNTEAFF
TRBJ1-2 TRBV28 TRBD1 few TGTGCCAGCGGACCGGGACAGGGACTCTATGGCTACACCTTC CASGPGQGLYGYTF
TRBJ1-1 TRBV20-1 - - TGCAGTGCTAGGAGAGGTTCAAACACTGAAGCTTTCTTT CSARRGSNTEAFF
TRBJ2-7 TRBV29-1 - - TGCAGCAGTGGGGACACCCACTACGAGCAGTACTTC CSSGDTHYEQYF
TRBJ2-7 TRBV6-6 - many TGTGCCAGCACCAGCCCCTACGAGCAGTACTTC CASTSPYEQYF
TRBJ1-2 TRBV29-1 - few TGCAGCGCGGGGGTAGCTAACTATGGCTACACCTTC CSAGVANYGYTF
TRBJ1-4 TRBV29-1 - - TGCAGCCTCGGACGGACGGATCATGAAAAACTGTTTTTT CSLGRTDHEKLFF
TRBJ2-6 TRBV5-1 - - TGCGCCAGCAGCTTGGACAGAACTGAAGCTTTC CASSLDRTEAF
TRBJ2-7 TRBV5-5 TRBD1 many TGTGCCAGCAGCGTGGACAGGGCGACCTACTACGAGCAGTACTTC CASSVDRATYYEQYF
TRBJ2-2 TRBV7-8 TRBD1 many TGTGCCAGCAGCTTAAGAGGAGGGACAGGGGACACCGGGGAGCTGTTTTTT CASSLRGGTGDTGELFF
TRBJ1-2 TRBV18 - few TGTGCCAGCTCACCAGTACTGCAGGACTATGGCTACACCTTC CASSPVLQDYGYTF
TRBJ1-2 TRBV15 - many TGTGCCACCAGCAGAGCGGGGGCTAACTATGGCTACACCTTC CATSRAGANYGYTF
TRBJ1-6 TRBV7-9 TRBD1 once TGTGCCAGCAGCCACCTCGGACAGGGGAGTCATTCACCCCTCCACTTT CASSHLGQGSHSPLHF
TRBJ2-5 TRBV7-2 TRBD1 - TGTGCCAGCAGCCTAAGACAGGGGGCTCAAGAGACCCAGTACTTC CASSLRQGAQETQYF
TRBJ1-5 TRBV10-2 TRBD1 - TGCGCCAGCAAACCGGGACAGGGGGCGCCTAAGCATTTT CASKPGQGAPKHF
TRBJ1-6 TRBV10-2 - - TGCGCCAGCAGTGACCGGGGCGGTCCTTCACCCCTCCACTTT CASSDRGGPSPLHF
TRBJ2-2 TRBV19 - - TGTGCCAGTAGTACTCCACAGGGTCCGAACACCGGGGAGCTGTTTTTT CASSTPQGPNTGELFF
TRBJ1-6 TRBV20-1 - - TGCAGTGCGGGGGCCTATAATTCACCCCTCCACTTT CSAGAYNSPLHF
TRBJ1-2 TRBV25-1 - many TGTGCCAGCAGTGATTTGATGGGATATGGCTACACCTTC CASSDLMGYGYTF
TRBJ1-2 TRBV7-8 - - TGTGCCAGCAGCTTAGGAGGGGCTCCGGGTGGCTACACCTTC CASSLGGAPGGYTF
TRBJ1-2 TRBV5-1 TRBD1 many TGCGCCAGCAGCTTGGGTGTAGGGGGCCGCGATGGCTACACCTTC CASSLGVGGRDGYTF
TRBJ2-2 TRBV2 - many TGTGCCAGCAGCCGAAACGTTTTGGGAGGCCCGCCCGGGGAGCTGTTTTTT CASSRNVLGGPPGELFF
TRBJ1-1 TRBV27 - - TGTGCCAGCAGTTTACAGACAGGGAACACTGAAGCTTTCTTT CASSLQTGNTEAFF
TRBJ1-4 TRBV11-2 - - TGTGCCAGCAGCTTAGGGGGCGTTGGGAATAATGAAAAACTGTTTTTT CASSLGGVGNNEKLFF
TRBJ2-7 TRBV7-6 - - TGTGCCAGCAGCTTAGCAGAATCCCATGGGGAGCAGTACTTC CASSLAESHGEQYF
TRBJ2-3 TRBV19 - few TGTGCCAGTAGTAACAGGGACATCGCAGATACGCAGTATTTT CASSNRDIADTQYF
TRBJ1-2 TRBV7-9 TRBD1 - TGTGCCAGCAGACTTGGACAGGGAAGTAATGGCTACACCTTC CASRLGQGSNGYTF